The next 21 T cell receptor beta chains were all read from a single sample in a study of blood T cell repertoires in COVID-19. TCRdb's copy holds only in-frame clones and misses some; the assay was immunoSEQ multiplex PCR. The profile shows roughly 260,000 clones, around 90% of them singletons. The sequenced material came from PBMCs or T cells enriched from blood (not recorded which). These receptors were collected from a woman in her twenties or thirties with acute COVID-19.

The chain has TRBV5-5 and TRBJ1-2; D might be TRBD1 (6 bases). Germline V lookup: CDR1 SGHKS, CDR2 YYEKEE (reference sequence). The CDR3 loop spans 16 amino acids. V gave up 3 bases and J gave up 2 bases, with 17 bases separating them. The CDR3 DNA is TGTGCCAGCAGCTCTTCTCCCGGGACACAGAACTATGGCTACACCTTC. Translation gives CASSSSPGTQNYGYTF.

This clone was seen a single time. The chain employs TRBV5-1 and TRBJ2-7; 9 bases are a match to TRBD1. Germline lookup yields CDR1 SGHRS and CDR2 YFSETQ. V shed 4 bases and J 1 base; nucleotides not matched to a gene: 9. This CDR3 region has 16 residues. CDR3 nucleotide sequence: TGCGCCAGCAGCCACTCCCGGGACAGGGTTTCCTACGAGCAGTACTTC. Translation: CASSHSRDRVSYEQYF.

The gene calls are TRBV15 and TRBJ2-7, with 11 bases matching TRBD1. J gave up 4 bases and V 1 base, and 3 bases lay outside the gene matches. CDR3 length: 15 amino acids. Germline assignment: CDR1 LNHNV and CDR2 YYDKDF (reference sequence). CDR3 sequence (DNA): TGTGCCACCAGCAGAGCCGGGACAGGGGGATACGAGCAGTACTTC. Encoded protein: CATSRAGTGGYEQYF. The full variable domain, its missing parts supplied by reference TRBV15 and TRBJ2-7, is DAMVIQNPRYQVTQFGKPVTLSCSQTLNHNVMYWYQQKSSQAPKLLFHYYDKDFNNEADTPDNFQSRRPNTSFCFLDIRSPGLGDTAMYLCATSRAGTGGYEQYFGPGTRLTVT.

The V and J genes are TRBV11-3 and TRBJ2-1; 8 bases line up with TRBD2. Germline CDR1 SGHNT, CDR2 YENEEA. J lost 5 bases, V lost 3 bases, and 3 bases had no gene match. The CDR3 sequence is 14 residues long. The CDR3 protein is CASSLRGAHNEQFF. CDR3 DNA: TGTGCCAGCAGCTTGCGGGGGGCCCACAATGAGCAGTTCTTC.

The rearrangement links TRBV5-6 to TRBJ1-6, with 7 bases lining up with TRBD1. This CDR3 contains 15 residues. J gave up 9 bases and V 1 base, and 7 bases lay outside the gene matches. Looked up from germline, CDR1 is SGHDT and CDR2 is YYEEEE. This CDR3 is CASSLRQGWGSPLHF. CDR3 in DNA: TGTGCCAGCAGCTTGAGACAGGGTTGGGGTTCACCCCTCCACTTT. The variable domain in full, with the rest retrieved from reference TRBV5-6 and TRBJ1-6, is DAGVTQSPTHLIKTRGQQVTLRCSPKSGHDTVSWYQQALGQGPQFIFQYYEEEERQRGNFPDRFSGHQFPNYSSELNVNALLLGDSALYLCASSLRQGWGSPLHFGNGTRLTVT.

The chain links TRBV5-5 to TRBJ1-5; tentatively, D is TRBD1 (5 bases). This CDR3 has 16 amino acids. V dropped 3 bases and J dropped 2 bases, with 15 bases sitting between them. Germline V lookup: CDR1 SGHKS, CDR2 YYEKEE (reference sequence). CDR3 sequence (DNA): TGTGCCAGCAGCTCAGCAGGGAGGATGGGCAATCAGCCCCAGCATTTT. It translates to CASSSAGRMGNQPQHF.

Concerning this clone: At one of its ends the junction is not consistent with the germline gene, which may arise from a read error. The rearrangement joins TRBV6-2 or TRBV6-3 to TRBJ1-6, with 7 bases identical to TRBD1. The CDR3 runs to 12 residues. CDR1 MNHEY and CDR2 SVGEGT come from the germline V gene. This chain's CDR3 is CASSYSAGQALF. Here the CDR3 DNA reads TGTGCCAGCAGTTACTCGGCCGGACAGGCCTTGTTT.

V gene TRBV30 combines with J gene TRBJ1-2; 8 bases fit TRBD1. CDR1 is GTSNPN, CDR2 SVGIG, per germline (reference sequence). The V and J ends lost 4 bases and 7 bases, in that order; junction bases with no gene match: 2. The CDR3 is 11 amino acids. The CDR3 protein is CAWTGGGGYTF. As DNA, the CDR3 is TGTGCCTGGACAGGGGGCGGTGGCTACACCTTC.

The V and J genes are TRBV5-4 and TRBJ2-5, with 13 bases lining up with TRBD2. CDR3 length: 15 amino acids. Germline V gene lookup returns CDR1 SGHNT and CDR2 YYREEE (reference sequence). V shed 4 bases, J shed 3 bases, and the junction held 3 bases outside the gene matches. The DNA of the CDR3 is TGTGCCAGCAGCACTAGCGGGGGGGCAGAAGAGACCCAGTACTTC. As protein: CASSTSGGAEETQYF.

A word on this clone: This sample includes further DNA sequences coding for the same CDR3. The chain recombines TRBV4-1 with TRBJ1-1; unclear D gene. This CDR3 region has 15 residues. Germline V gives CDR1 MGHRA, CDR2 YSYEKL. V lost 0 bases, J lost 2 bases, and 10 bases lay in between. This CDR3 is CASSQEGGQNTEAFF. Written as DNA, the CDR3 is TGCGCCAGCAGCCAAGAAGGAGGGCAAAACACTGAAGCTTTCTTT.

Only one count was recorded for this clone. The V gene is TRBV4-3, the J gene TRBJ1-3; no firm D call. The CDR3 loop spans 16 amino acids. CDR1 and CDR2 from the germline V gene are LGHNA and YSLEER. V shed 0 bases and J shed 0 bases, with 9 bases lying between them. CDR3 loop: CASSQDYGVSGNTIYF. The DNA of the CDR3 is TGCGCCAGCAGCCAAGACTACGGGGTCTCTGGAAACACCATATATTTT.

V is TRBV9 and J is TRBJ2-2, with a weak D call TRBD1 (5 bases). Germline lookup yields CDR1 SGDLS and CDR2 YYNGEE. V was shortened by 4 bases and J by 0 bases, with 10 bases between the two germline ends. The CDR3 has 15 residues. The CDR3 DNA reads TGTGCCAGCAGCAACAGGTACGCGAACACCGGGGAGCTGTTTTTT. It codes for CASSNRYANTGELFF.

As concerns this clone: Different DNA sequences within this sample yield the same CDR3. This chain links TRBV19 with TRBJ1-1, with D unclear. The CDR3 runs to 13 residues. The ends were cut back, 6 bases at V and 1 base at J, with 9 bases in the middle. The germline gives CDR1 LNHDA, CDR2 SQIVND (reference sequence). The DNA of the CDR3 is TGTGCCAGTAGCCCTGGGAGGAACACTGAAGCTTTCTTT. Protein: CASSPGRNTEAFF.

The rearrangement links TRBV18 to TRBJ1-2; 7 bases map to TRBD1. Germline CDR1 reads KGHSH; CDR2 reads LQKENI. The CDR3 consists of 14 residues. V was clipped by 3 bases and J by 4 bases; unmatched bases: 5. The DNA of the CDR3 is TGTGCCAGCTCACCGGGACAGCCGGGCTATGGCTACACCTTC. Translated, it gives CASSPGQPGYGYTF.

This chain links TRBV5-1 with TRBJ2-7, with TRBD1 matching 9 bases. Germline CDR1 reads SGHRS; CDR2 reads YFSETQ. Trimming took 0 bases from V and 6 from J; bases not matched to a gene: 4. The CDR3 runs 14 residues. The CDR3 DNA reads as TGCGCCAGCAGCTTGGACAGGGGGCACGGCGAGCAGTACTTC. Translating gives CASSLDRGHGEQYF.

This clone was counted once. CDR3 coding DNA: TGTGCCAGCAGTTACGCGGACGGGGCCTACGAGCAGTACTTC. It specifies CASSYADGAYEQYF. The chain couples TRBV6-5 to TRBJ2-7, with TRBD2 as a possible D gene (5 bases). CDR3 length: 14 amino acids. The germline gives CDR1 MNHEY, CDR2 SVGAGI. V gave up 2 bases and J gave up 2 bases, with 10 bases separating them.

This clone was seen just once. The J gene is TRBJ2-3, the V gene TRBV19, with a possible D match to TRBD2 (5 bases). CDR1 and CDR2 from the germline V gene are LNHDA and SQIVND (reference sequence). The CDR3 has 15 amino acids. V lost 5 bases and J lost 4, with 16 bases in between. CDR3 coding DNA: TGTGCCAGTAGTTCAGGACTCGAACTTCCAGATACGCAGTATTTT. This codes for CASSSGLELPDTQYF.

The chain links TRBV20-1 to TRBJ1-5; weak D call: TRBD1 (5 bases). The CDR3 has 14 residues. V was shortened by 3 bases and J by 2 bases, with 11 bases between the two germline ends. Looked up from germline, CDR1 is DFQATT and CDR2 is SNEGSKA (reference sequence). CDR3 amino acids: CSASPTGGNQPQHF. The CDR3 DNA reads as TGCAGTGCTAGTCCAACAGGTGGCAATCAGCCCCAGCATTTT.

The chain uses TRBV5-6 and TRBJ1-1, with TRBD1 matching over 8 bases. In germline, CDR1 is SGHDT, CDR2 YYEEEE. Losses at the gene ends were 4 bases for V and 0 bases for J; bases not matched to a gene: 11. The CDR3 has 17 amino acids. Here the CDR3 DNA reads TGTGCCAGCAGCAAAAGACGGACAGGGAGGATGAACACTGAAGCTTTCTTT. As protein: CASSKRRTGRMNTEAFF.

The chain has TRBV23-1 and TRBJ2-5; possible D gene TRBD1, 5 bases. TRBV23-1 is classed as an ORF, of uncertain function. The CDR3 has 13 amino acids. V was clipped by 3 bases and J by 4 bases, with 9 bases between them. The CDR3 protein is CASSHLRGETQYF. The CDR3 bases are TGCGCCAGCAGTCATCTTAGGGGAGAGACCCAGTACTTC.

This sequence joins TRBV19 and TRBJ1-2; D may be TRBD1 (6 bases). Germline assignment: CDR1 LNHDA and CDR2 SQIVND (reference sequence). Trimming removed 10 bases at V and 4 bases at J, with 13 bases between. The CDR3 is 12 amino acids. CDR3 loop: CATTQGLYGYTF. The CDR3 bases are TGTGCCACGACACAGGGTCTCTATGGCTACACCTTC.